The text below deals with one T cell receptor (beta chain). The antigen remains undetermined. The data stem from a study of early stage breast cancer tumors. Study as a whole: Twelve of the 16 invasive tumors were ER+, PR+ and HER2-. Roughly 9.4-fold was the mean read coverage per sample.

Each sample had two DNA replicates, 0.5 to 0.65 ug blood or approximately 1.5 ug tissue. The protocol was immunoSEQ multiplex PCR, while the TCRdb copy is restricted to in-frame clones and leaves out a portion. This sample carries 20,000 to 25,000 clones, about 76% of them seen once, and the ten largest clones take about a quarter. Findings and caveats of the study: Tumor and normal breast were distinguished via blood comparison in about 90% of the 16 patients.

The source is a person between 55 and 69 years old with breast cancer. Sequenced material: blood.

In DNA, the CDR3 is TGTGCCAGCAGCCCCGTCGGACGAAATCAGCCCCAGCATTTT. It translates to CASSPVGRNQPQHF. V gene TRBV7-8 combines with J gene TRBJ1-5; no definite D call. The CDR3 totals 14 residues. CDR1 is SGHVS, CDR2 FQNEAQ, per germline. The V end lost 5 bases, the J end lost 4 bases, and 12 bases lay between the germline ends.